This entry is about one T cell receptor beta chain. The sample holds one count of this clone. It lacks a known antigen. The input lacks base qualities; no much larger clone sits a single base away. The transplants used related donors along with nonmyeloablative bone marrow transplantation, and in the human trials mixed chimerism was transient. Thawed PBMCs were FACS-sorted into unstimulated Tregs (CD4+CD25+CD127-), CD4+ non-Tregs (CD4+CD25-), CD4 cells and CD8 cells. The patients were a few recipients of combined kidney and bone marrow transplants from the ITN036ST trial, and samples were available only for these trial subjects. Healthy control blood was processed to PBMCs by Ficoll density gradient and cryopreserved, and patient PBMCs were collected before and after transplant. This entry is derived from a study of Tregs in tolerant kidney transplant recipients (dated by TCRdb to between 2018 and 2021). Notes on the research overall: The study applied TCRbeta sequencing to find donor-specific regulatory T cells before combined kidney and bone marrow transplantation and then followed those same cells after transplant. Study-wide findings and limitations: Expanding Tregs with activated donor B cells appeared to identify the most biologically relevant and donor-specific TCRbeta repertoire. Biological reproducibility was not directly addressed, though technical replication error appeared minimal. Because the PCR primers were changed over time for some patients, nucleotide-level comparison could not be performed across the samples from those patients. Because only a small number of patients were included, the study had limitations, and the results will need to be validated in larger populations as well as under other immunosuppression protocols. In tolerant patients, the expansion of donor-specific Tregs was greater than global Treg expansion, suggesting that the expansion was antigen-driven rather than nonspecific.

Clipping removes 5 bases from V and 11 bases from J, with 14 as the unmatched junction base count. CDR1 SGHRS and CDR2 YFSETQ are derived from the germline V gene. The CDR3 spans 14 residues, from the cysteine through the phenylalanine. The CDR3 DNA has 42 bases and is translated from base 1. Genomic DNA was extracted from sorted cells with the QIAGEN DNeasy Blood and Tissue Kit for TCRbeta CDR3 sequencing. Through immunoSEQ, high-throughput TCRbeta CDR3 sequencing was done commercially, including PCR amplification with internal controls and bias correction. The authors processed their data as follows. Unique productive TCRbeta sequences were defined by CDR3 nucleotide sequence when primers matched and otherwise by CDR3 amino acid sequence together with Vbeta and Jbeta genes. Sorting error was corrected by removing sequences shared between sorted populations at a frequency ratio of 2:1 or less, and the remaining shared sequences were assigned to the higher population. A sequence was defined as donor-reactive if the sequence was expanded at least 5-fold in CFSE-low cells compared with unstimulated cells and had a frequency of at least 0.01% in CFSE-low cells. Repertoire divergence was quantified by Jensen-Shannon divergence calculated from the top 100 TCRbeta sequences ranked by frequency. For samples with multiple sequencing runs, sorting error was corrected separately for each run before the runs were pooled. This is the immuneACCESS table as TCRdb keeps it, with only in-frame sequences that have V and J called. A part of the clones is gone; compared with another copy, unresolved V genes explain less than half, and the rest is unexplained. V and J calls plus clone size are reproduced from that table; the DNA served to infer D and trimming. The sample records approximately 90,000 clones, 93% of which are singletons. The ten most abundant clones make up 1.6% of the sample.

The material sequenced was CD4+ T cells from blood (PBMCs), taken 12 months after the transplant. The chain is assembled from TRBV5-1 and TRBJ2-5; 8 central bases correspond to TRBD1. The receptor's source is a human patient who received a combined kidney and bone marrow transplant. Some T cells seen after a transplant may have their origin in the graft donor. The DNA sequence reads TGCGCCAGCAGGCCGGTCCAGGGGGCATTTGAGCAGTACTTC. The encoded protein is CASRPVQGAFEQYF.